Listed below are T cell receptor beta chains from one sample, sequenced in a study of blood T cell repertoires in COVID-19. The assay was immunoSEQ multiplex PCR, and TCRdb's table has in-frame clones only and misses some. The table records 150,000 or so clones, about nine tenths of them present only once. The sequenced sample was PBMCs or T cells enriched from blood (not recorded which). These receptors were taken from a woman in her 40s who had been exposed to COVID-19. Both conserved end residues are part of each CDR3.

V gene: TRBV9
CDR3 protein: CASSITSGRATDTQYF

V gene: TRBV7-2
CDR3 protein: CASSLGGLSETQYF

V gene: TRBV6-2/TRBV6-3
CDR3 protein: CASSDPQGANTEAFF

V gene: TRBV11-2
CDR3 protein: CASQQPGGAVNEQYF

V gene: TRBV7-9
CDR3 protein: CASSLAETGPVKDF

V gene: TRBV19
CDR3 protein: CASRDRVNEQYF

V gene: TRBV10-3
CDR3 protein: CAIGASTDTQYF

V gene: TRBV9
CDR3 protein: CASSATGTARSNEKLFF

V gene: TRBV5-4
CDR3 protein: CASSLTGVGYEQYF

V gene: TRBV2
CDR3 protein: CASRRDNQGDVTEAFF

V gene: TRBV5-1
CDR3 protein: CASSLMTGGDYGYTF

V gene: TRBV6-5
CDR3 protein: CASSRSRGPLYEQYF

V gene: TRBV28
CDR3 protein: CASTGTSVYNEQFF

V gene: TRBV18
CDR3 protein: CASSPRETGEAEAFF

V gene: TRBV7-8
CDR3 protein: CASSLAWGDYNEQFF

V gene: TRBV18
CDR3 protein: CASSPDSIANYGYTF

V gene: TRBV10-3
CDR3 protein: CAISEGTSGSGTDTQYF

V gene: TRBV6-6
CDR3 protein: CASSSRQAGFTDTQYF